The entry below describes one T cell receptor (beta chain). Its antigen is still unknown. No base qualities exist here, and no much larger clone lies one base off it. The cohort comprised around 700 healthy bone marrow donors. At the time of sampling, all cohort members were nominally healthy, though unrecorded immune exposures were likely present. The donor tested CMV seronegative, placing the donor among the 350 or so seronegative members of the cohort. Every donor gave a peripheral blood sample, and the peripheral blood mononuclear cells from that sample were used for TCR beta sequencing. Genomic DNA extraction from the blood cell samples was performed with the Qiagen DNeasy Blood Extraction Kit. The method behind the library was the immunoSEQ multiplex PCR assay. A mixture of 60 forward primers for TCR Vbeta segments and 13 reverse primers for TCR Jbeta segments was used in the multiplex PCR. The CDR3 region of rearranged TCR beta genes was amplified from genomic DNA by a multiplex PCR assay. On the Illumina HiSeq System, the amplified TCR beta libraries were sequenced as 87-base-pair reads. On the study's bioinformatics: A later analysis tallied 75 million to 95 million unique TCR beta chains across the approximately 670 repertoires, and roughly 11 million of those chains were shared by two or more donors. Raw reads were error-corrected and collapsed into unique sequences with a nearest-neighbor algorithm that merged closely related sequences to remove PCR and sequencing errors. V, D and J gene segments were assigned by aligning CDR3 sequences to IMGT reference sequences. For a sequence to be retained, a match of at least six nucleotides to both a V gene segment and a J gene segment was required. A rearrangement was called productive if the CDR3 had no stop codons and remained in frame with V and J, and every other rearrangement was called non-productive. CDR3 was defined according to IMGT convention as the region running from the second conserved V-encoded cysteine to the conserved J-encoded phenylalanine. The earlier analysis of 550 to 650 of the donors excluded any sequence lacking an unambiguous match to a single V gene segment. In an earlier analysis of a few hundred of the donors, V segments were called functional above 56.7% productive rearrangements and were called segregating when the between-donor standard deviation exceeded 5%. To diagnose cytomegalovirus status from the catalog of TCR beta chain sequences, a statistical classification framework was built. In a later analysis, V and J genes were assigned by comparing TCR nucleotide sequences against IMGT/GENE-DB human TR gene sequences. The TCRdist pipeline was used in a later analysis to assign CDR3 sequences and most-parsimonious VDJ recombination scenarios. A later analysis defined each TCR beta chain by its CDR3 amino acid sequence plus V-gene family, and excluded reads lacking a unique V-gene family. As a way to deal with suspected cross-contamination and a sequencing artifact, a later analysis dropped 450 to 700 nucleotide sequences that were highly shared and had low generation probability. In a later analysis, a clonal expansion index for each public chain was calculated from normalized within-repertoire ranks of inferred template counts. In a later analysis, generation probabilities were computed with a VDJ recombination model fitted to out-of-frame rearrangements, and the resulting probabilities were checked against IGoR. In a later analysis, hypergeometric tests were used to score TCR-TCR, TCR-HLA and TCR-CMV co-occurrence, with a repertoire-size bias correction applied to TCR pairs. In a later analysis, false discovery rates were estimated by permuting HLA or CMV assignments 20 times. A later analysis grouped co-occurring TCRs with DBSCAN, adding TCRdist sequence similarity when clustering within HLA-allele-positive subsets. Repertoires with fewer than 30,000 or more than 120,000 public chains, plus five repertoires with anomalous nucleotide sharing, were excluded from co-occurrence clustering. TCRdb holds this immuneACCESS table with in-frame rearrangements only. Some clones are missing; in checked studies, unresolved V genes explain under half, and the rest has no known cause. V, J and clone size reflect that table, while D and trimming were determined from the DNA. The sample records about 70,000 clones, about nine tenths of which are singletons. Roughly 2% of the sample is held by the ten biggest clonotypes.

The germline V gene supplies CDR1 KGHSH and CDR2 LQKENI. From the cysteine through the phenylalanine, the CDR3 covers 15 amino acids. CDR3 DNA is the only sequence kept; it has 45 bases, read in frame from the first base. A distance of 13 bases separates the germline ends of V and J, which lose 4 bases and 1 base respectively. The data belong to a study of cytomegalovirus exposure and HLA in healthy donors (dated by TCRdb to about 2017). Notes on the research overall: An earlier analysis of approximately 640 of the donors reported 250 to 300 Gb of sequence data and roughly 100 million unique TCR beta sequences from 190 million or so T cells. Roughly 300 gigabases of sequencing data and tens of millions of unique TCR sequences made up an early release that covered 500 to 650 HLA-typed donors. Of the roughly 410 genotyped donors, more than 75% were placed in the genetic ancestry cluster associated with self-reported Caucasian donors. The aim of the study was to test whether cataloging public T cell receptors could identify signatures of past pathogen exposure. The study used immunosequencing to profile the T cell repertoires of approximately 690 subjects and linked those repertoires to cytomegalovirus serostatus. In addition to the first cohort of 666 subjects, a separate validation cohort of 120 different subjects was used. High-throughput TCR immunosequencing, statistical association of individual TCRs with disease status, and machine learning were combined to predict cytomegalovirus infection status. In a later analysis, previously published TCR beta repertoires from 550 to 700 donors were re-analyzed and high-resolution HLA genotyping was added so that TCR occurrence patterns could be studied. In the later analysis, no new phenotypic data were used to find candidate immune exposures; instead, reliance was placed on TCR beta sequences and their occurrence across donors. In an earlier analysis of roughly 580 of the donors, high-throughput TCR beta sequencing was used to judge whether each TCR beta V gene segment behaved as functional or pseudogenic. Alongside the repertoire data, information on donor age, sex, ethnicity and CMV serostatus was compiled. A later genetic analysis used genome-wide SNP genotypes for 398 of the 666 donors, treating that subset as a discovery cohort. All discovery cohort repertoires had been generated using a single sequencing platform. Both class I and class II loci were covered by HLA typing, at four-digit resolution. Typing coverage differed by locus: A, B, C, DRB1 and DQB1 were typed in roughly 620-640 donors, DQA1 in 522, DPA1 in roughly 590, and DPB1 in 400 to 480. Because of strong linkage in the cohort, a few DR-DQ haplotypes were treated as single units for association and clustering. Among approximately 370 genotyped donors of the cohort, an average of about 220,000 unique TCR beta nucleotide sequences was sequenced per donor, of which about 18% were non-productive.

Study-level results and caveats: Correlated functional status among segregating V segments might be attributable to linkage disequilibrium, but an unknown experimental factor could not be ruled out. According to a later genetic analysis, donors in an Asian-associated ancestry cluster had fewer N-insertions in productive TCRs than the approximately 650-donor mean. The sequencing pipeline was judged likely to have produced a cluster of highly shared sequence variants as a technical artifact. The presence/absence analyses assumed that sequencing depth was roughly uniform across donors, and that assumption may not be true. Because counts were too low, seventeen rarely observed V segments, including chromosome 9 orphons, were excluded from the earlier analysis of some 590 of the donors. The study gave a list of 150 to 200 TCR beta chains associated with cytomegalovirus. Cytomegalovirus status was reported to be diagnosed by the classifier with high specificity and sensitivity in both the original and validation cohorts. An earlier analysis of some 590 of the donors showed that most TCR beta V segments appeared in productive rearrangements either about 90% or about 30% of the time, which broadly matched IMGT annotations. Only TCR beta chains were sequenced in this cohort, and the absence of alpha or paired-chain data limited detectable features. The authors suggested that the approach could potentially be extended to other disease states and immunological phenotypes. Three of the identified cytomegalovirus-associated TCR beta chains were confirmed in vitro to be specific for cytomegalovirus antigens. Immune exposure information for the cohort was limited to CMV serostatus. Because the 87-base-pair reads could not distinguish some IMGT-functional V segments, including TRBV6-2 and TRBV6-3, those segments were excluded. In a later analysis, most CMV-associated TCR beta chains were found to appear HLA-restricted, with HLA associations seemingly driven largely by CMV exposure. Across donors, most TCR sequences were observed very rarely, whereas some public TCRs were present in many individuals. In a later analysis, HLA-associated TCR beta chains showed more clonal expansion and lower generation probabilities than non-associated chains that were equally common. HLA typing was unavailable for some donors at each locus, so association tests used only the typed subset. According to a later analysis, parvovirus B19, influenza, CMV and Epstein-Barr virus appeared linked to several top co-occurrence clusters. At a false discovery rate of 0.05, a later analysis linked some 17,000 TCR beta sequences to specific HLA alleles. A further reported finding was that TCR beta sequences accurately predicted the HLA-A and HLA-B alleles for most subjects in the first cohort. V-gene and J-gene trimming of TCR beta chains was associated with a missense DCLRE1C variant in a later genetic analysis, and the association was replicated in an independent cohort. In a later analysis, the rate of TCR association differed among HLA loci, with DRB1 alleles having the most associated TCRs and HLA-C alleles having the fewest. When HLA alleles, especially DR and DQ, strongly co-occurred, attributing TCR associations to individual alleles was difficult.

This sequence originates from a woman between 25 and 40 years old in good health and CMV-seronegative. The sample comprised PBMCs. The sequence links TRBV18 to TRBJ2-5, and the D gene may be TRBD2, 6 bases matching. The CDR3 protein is CASSRSGHFQETQYF. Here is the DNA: TGTGCCAGCTCACGTAGCGGACATTTCCAAGAGACCCAGTACTTC.